These T cell receptor beta chains were read from a single sample in a study of blood T cells in healthy people across ages. TCRdb independently ran MiXCR on the 5' RACE reads; one entry per CDR3 protein. The sample holds around 670,000 distinct CDR3 sequences, roughly 31% seen once. Sequenced material: blood. Receptors were obtained from an elderly woman in good health. Both conserved end residues are part of each CDR3. D genes are given only for firm matches. Size is omitted from some rows. Given values are once, few, many or a class for expanded clones.

-	TRBV3-1	-	TRBJ1-5	CASSQTGRDQPQHF	TGTGCCAGCAGCCAGACGGGACGGGACCAGCCCCAGCATTTT
many	TRBV27	-	TRBJ2-3	CASSRSPADTQYF	TGTGCCAGCAGCAGAAGTCCGGCAGATACGCAGTATTTT
many	TRBV6-2/TRBV6-3	TRBD1	TRBJ1-5	CASVLGTGGRRGNQPQHF	TGTGCCAGCGTGCTTGGGACAGGGGGAAGAAGGGGCAATCAGCCCCAGCATTTT
many	TRBV5-1	-	TRBJ2-3	CASSPGQPSTDTQYF	TGCGCCAGCAGCCCTGGACAGCCTAGCACAGATACGCAGTATTTT
few	TRBV4-3	-	TRBJ1-5	CASSQDGVGQPQHF	TGCGCCAGCAGCCAAGATGGTGTGGGTCAGCCCCAGCATTTT
many	TRBV7-9	-	TRBJ1-6	CASSLRALNSPLHF	TGTGCCAGCAGCTTACGGGCACTGAATTCACCCCTCCACTTT
many	TRBV5-1	TRBD1	TRBJ2-1	CASSITGTEYNEQFF	TGCGCCAGCAGCATAACCGGGACAGAATACAATGAGCAGTTCTTC
many	TRBV12-3/TRBV12-4	TRBD2	TRBJ2-1	CASSWSGGGPTYNEQFF	TGTGCCAGCAGTTGGAGCGGGGGGGGCCCCACCTACAATGAGCAGTTCTTC
many	TRBV9	-	TRBJ2-3	CASSVGPATDTQYF	TGTGCCAGCAGCGTAGGTCCCGCAACAGATACGCAGTATTTT
many	TRBV7-2	-	TRBJ1-1	CASSARREGHKAFF	TGTGCCAGCAGCGCCCGCAGAGAGGGACACAAAGCTTTCTTT
many	TRBV25-1	-	TRBJ1-6	CASSEYTGRADSPLHF	TGTGCCAGCAGTGAATATACAGGGCGGGCGGATTCACCCCTCCACTTT
many	TRBV7-2	-	TRBJ2-7	CASSLVASSSYEQYF	TGTGCCAGCAGCTTAGTGGCGAGCAGCTCCTACGAGCAGTACTTC
many	TRBV27	TRBD1	TRBJ1-2	CASSYTGDYGYTF	TGTGCCAGCAGCTACACAGGGGACTATGGCTACACCTTC
few	TRBV5-1	TRBD2	TRBJ2-7	CAIPAGVAYEQYF	TGCGCCATTCCAGCGGGGGTAGCCTACGAGCAGTACTTC
-	TRBV29-1	-	TRBJ2-7	CSVEGGAAVEQYF	TGCAGCGTTGAGGGAGGCGCGGCTGTCGAGCAGTACTTC
many	TRBV7-8	-	TRBJ2-3	CASSSSGGNLDTQYF	TGTGCCAGCAGTTCCAGTGGAGGGAACTTAGATACGCAGTATTTT
few	TRBV14	TRBD2	TRBJ2-3	CASSRTSGGAIDTQYF	TGTGCCAGCAGCCGGACTAGCGGGGGGGCAATAGATACGCAGTATTTT
-	TRBV11-3	TRBD2	TRBJ2-7	CASSLGLGDYNEQYF	TGTGCCAGCAGCTTGGGGCTAGGGGACTACAATGAGCAGTACTTC
many	TRBV27	-	TRBJ2-7	CASKYAVGGAASYEQYF	TGTGCCAGCAAATACGCCGTTGGAGGGGCGGCCTCCTACGAGCAGTACTTC
many	TRBV20-1	TRBD1	TRBJ1-1	CSATRTGPNTEAFF	TGCAGTGCCACCCGGACAGGCCCCAACACTGAAGCTTTCTTT
many	TRBV24-1	-	TRBJ2-5	CATSDLGPGGETQYF	TGTGCCACCAGTGATTTGGGACCGGGCGGAGAGACCCAGTACTTC
many	TRBV9	-	TRBJ2-3	CASSELTGTDTQYF	TGTGCCAGCAGCGAGCTGACAGGCACAGATACGCAGTATTTT
many	TRBV3-1	-	TRBJ2-7	CASSGGRLPYEQYF	TGTGCCAGCAGCGGGGGGCGGTTGCCCTACGAGCAGTACTTC
-	TRBV6-5	-	TRBJ1-2	CASSYEQGGYYGYTF	TGTGCCAGCAGTTACGAGCAGGGAGGGTACTATGGCTACACCTTC
many	TRBV30	TRBD1	TRBJ1-2	CAWSSDRGLGGYTF	TGTGCCTGGAGTTCTGACAGGGGGCTTGGTGGCTACACCTTC
many	TRBV12-3/TRBV12-4	-	TRBJ2-7	CASSFGSGGSSYEQYF	TGTGCCAGCAGTTTCGGATCGGGGGGCTCCTCCTACGAGCAGTACTTC
-	TRBV3-1	-	TRBJ1-2	CASSQKTLGGKGYTF	TGTGCCAGCAGCCAAAAGACCCTTGGAGGGAAGGGCTACACCTTC
many	TRBV6-5	-	TRBJ2-3	CATRDTVVIGDTQYF	TGTGCCACACGCGACACAGTGGTAATCGGGGATACGCAGTATTTT